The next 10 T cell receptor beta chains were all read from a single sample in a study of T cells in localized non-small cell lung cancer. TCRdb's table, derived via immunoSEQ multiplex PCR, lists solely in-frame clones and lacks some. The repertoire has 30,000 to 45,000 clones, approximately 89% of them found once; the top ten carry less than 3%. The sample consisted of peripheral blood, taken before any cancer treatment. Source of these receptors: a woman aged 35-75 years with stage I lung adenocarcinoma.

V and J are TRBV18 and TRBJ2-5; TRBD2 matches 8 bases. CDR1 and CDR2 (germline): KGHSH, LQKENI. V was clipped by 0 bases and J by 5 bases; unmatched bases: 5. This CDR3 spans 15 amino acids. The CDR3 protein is CASSPPSASGETQYF. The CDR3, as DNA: TGTGCCAGCTCACCACCTTCGGCTAGCGGGGAGACCCAGTACTTC.

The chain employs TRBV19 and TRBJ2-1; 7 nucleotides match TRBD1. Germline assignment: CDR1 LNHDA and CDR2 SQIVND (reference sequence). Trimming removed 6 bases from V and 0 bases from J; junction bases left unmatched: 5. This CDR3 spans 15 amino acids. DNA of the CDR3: TGTGCCAGTAGCCGACAGGGAAGCTCCTACAATGAGCAGTTCTTC. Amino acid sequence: CASSRQGSSYNEQFF. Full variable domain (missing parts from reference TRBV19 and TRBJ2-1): DGGITQSPKYLFRKEGQNVTLSCEQNLNHDAMYWYRQDPGQGLRLIYYSQIVNDFQKGDIAEGYSVSREKKESFPLTVTSAQKNPTAFYLCASSRQGSSYNEQFFGPGTRLTVL.

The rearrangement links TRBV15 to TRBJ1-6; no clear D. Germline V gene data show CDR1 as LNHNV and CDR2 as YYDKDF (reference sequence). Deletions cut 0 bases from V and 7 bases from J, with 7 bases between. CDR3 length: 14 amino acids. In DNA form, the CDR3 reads TGTGCCACCAGCAGAGATAGGGAGAATTCACCCCTCCACTTT. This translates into CATSRDRENSPLHF.

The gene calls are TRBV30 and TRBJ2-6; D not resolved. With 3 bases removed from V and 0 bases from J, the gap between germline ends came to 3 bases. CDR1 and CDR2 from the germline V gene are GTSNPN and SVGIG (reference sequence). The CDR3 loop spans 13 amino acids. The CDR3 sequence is CAWRSSGANVLTF. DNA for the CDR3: TGTGCCTGGAGGAGCTCTGGGGCCAACGTCCTGACTTTC. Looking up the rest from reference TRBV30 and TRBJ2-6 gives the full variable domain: SQTIHQWPATLVQPVGSPLSLECTVEGTSNPNLYWYRQAAGRGLQLLFYSVGIGQISSEVPQNLSASRPQDRQFILSSKKLLLSDSGFYLCAWRSSGANVLTFGAGSRLTVL.

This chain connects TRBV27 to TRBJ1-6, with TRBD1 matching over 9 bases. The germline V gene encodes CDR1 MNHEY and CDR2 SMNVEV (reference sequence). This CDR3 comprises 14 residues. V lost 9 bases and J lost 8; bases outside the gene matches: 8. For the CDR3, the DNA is TGTGCCAGTTCCACAGGGGGCGCGGATTCACCCCTCCACTTT. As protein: CASSTGGADSPLHF.

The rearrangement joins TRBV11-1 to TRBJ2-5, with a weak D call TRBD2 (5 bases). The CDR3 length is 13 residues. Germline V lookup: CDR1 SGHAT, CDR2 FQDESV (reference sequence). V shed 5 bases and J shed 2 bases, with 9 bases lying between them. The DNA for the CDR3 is TGTGCCAGCAGCAGCGGCCTGCAAGAGACCCAGTACTTC. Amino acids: CASSSGLQETQYF. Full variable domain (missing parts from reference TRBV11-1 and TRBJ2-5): EAEVAQSPRYKITEKSQAVAFWCDPISGHATLYWYRQILGQGPELLVQFQDESVVDDSQLPKDRFSAERLKGVDSTLKIQPAELGDSAMYLCASSSGLQETQYFGPGTRLLVL.

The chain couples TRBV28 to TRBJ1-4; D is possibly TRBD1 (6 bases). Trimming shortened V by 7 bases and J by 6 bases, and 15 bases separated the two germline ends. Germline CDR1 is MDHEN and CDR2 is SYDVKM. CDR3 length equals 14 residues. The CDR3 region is CASTPAGEDEKLFF. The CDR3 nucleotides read TGTGCCAGCACCCCGGCAGGGGAAGATGAAAAACTGTTTTTT.

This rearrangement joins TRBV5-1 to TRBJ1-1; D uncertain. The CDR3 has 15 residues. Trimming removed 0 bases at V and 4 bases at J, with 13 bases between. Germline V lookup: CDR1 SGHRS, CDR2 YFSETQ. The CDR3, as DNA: TGCGCCAGCAGCTTGGGTGCGAGGGCAGGCACTGAAGCTTTCTTT. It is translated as CASSLGARAGTEAFF.

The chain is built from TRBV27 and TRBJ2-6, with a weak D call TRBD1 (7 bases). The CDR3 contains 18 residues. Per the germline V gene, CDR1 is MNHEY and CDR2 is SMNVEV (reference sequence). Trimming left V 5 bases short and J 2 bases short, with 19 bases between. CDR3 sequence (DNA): TGTGCCAGCAGTCCTCTTGGGCAGGGGGGAACTGGGGCCAACGTCCTGACTTTC. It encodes CASSPLGQGGTGANVLTF.

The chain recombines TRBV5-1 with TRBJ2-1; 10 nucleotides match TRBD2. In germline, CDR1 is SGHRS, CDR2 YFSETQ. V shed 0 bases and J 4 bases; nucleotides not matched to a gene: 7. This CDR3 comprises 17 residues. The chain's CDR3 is CASSLAPLAGAYNEQFF. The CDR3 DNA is TGCGCCAGCAGCTTGGCCCCCCTAGCGGGAGCATACAATGAGCAGTTCTTC.